Listed below are T cell receptor beta chains from one sample, sequenced in a study of T-cell reconstitution after alpha-beta-depleted transplantation in children. TCRdb recomputed calls from the PCR reads with MiXCR, one row per CDR3 protein. The table includes approximately 8,000 distinct CDR3 sequences, more than 9.5% detected once. The source was PBMCs, mostly from graft donor cells, collected 60 days after TCRalphabeta/CD19-depleted stem cell transplant. The receptor set was obtained from a patient aged 2-15 years who had a stem cell transplant for inherited bone marrow failure, so the T cells may come from the graft donor. Both conserved end residues are part of each CDR3. The D gene is left open where the match is weak. Not all rows give a size; the values are once, few, many and, for expanded clones, a class.

>many|.|TRBJ2-5|TRBV7-9|13
CASSFIPGPFQYF
TGTGCCAGCAGCTTTATTCCAGGCCCCTTTCAGTACTTC
>many|.|TRBJ1-5|TRBV10-3|14
CAISGFYSNQPQHF
TGTGCCATTTCGGGGTTCTATAGCAATCAGCCCCAGCATTTT
>medium-sized|.|TRBJ2-1|TRBV7-9|10
CASSLISLFF
TGTGCCAGCAGCTTAATAAGTCTGTTCTTC
>many|.|TRBJ2-2|TRBV24-1|14
CATSEERNTGELFF
TGTGCCACCAGCGAGGAGCGGAACACCGGGGAGCTGTTTTTT
>many|.|TRBJ2-2|TRBV6-5|17
CASSYTIRGLNTGELFF
TGTGCCAGCAGTTACACGATCCGGGGCCTGAACACCGGGGAGCTGTTTTTT
>.|.|TRBJ2-7|TRBV7-6|12
CASSLDEVEQYF
TGTGCCAGCAGCTTAGACGAGGTCGAGCAGTACTTC
>many|.|TRBJ2-2|TRBV12-3/TRBV12-4|16
CASSLSGTSSSGELFF
TGTGCCAGCAGTTTGTCAGGGACATCCTCATCGGGGGAGCTGTTTTTT
>many|TRBD1|TRBJ1-1|TRBV7-9|14
CASSSRTGWAEAFF
TGTGCCAGCAGCTCCAGGACAGGGTGGGCTGAAGCTTTCTTT
>many|TRBD1|TRBJ1-3|TRBV4-3|19
CASSQANFYMTGQGRTIYF
TGCGCCAGCAGCCAAGCGAACTTTTATATGACGGGACAGGGAAGAACCATATATTTT
>.|.|TRBJ2-3|TRBV4-2|18
CASSQDGAVAGMGRGQYF
TGTGCCAGCAGCCAAGACGGCGCAGTGGCGGGGATGGGGCGGGGGCAGTATTTT
>many|TRBD1|TRBJ2-7|TRBV19|13
CASSFGQGYEQYF
TGTGCCAGTAGTTTTGGACAGGGCTACGAGCAGTACTTC
>many|.|TRBJ2-5|TRBV20-1|13
CSARLVGQETQYF
TGCAGTGCTAGACTGGTAGGCCAAGAGACCCAGTACTTC
>many|TRBD1|TRBJ2-1|TRBV15|16
CATSSPGQGWNNEQFF
TGTGCCACCAGCAGTCCCGGACAGGGGTGGAACAATGAGCAGTTCTTC
>.|.|TRBJ1-1|TRBV13|11
CASRWYTEAFF
TGTGCCAGCAGGTGGTACACTGAAGCTTTCTTT
>many|.|TRBJ2-1|TRBV27|14
CASSLRDPYNEQFF
TGTGCCAGCAGTTTACGGGACCCCTACAATGAGCAGTTCTTC
>many|.|TRBJ2-6|TRBV7-4|18
CASRARAGHRSGANVLTF
TGTGCCAGCCGAGCAAGGGCCGGACACCGCTCTGGGGCCAACGTCCTGACTTTC
>many|TRBD2|TRBJ2-7|TRBV10-3|14
CAISDPWRESEQYF
TGTGCCATCAGTGACCCCTGGCGGGAGTCCGAGCAGTACTTC
>many|TRBD1|TRBJ2-7|TRBV9|15
CASSVGTGGPYEQYF
TGTGCCAGCAGCGTAGGGACAGGGGGCCCCTACGAGCAGTACTTC
>many|.|TRBJ1-1|TRBV5-8|13
CASSPGRYTEAFF
TGTGCCAGCAGCCCTGGACGGTACACTGAAGCTTTCTTT
>medium-sized|TRBD1|TRBJ2-2|TRBV13|16
CASSGRTGENTGELFF
TGTGCCAGCAGCGGTCGGACAGGGGAGAACACCGGGGAGCTGTTTTTT
>many|.|TRBJ2-3|TRBV12-3/TRBV12-4|11
CASSFQRTQYF
TGTGCCAGCAGTTTTCAAAGGACGCAGTATTTT
>many|TRBD2|TRBJ2-2|TRBV7-7|16
CASREIAGGPTGELFF
TGTGCTAGCAGAGAAATAGCGGGAGGGCCGACCGGGGAGCTGTTTTTT
>many|TRBD1|TRBJ1-5|TRBV5-1|14
CASSLGQGGQPQHF
TGCGCCAGCAGCTTGGGTCAGGGGGGTCAGCCCCAGCATTTT
>many|.|TRBJ2-5|TRBV5-1|14
CASSLGSGPETQYF
TGCGCCAGCAGTTTGGGTAGCGGTCCAGAGACCCAGTACTTC
>many|TRBD2|TRBJ2-3|TRBV7-2|16
CASSREPGLAKDTQYF
TGTGCCAGCAGCCGCGAACCGGGACTAGCAAAAGATACGCAGTATTTT
>many|TRBD1|TRBJ2-3|TRBV5-1|14
CATARQGAEDTQYF
TGCGCCACAGCGAGGCAGGGGGCTGAGGATACGCAGTATTTT
>many|.|TRBJ2-5|TRBV19|14
CASSIDASQETQYF
TGTGCCAGTAGTATAGACGCGAGTCAAGAGACCCAGTACTTC
>many|.|TRBJ2-5|TRBV10-3|14
CAISVDGEQETQYF
TGTGCCATCAGTGTAGATGGAGAGCAAGAGACCCAGTACTTC
>many|.|TRBJ2-5|TRBV20-1|14
CSASGQGWQETQYF
TGCAGTGCTAGCGGGCAGGGGTGGCAAGAGACCCAGTACTTC
>few|.|TRBJ1-5|TRBV12-2|8
CAFLGEHF
TGTGCATTCTTGGGGGAGCATTTT
>many|.|TRBJ1-1|TRBV5-1|18
CASSPGWGAGILNTEAFF
TGCGCCAGCAGCCCTGGCTGGGGGGCAGGGATCCTGAACACTGAAGCTTTCTTT
>many|.|TRBJ2-2|TRBV3-1|14
CASSGLGYTGELFF
TGTGCCAGCAGCGGCTTGGGATACACCGGGGAGCTGTTTTTT
>.|.|TRBJ2-1|TRBV28|16
CARGPGLVGLYNEQFF
TGTGCCAGGGGCCCTGGGCTAGTGGGGTTATACAATGAGCAGTTCTTC
>medium-sized|TRBD1|TRBJ1-2|TRBV12-3/TRBV12-4|13
CASSQGQGFGYTF
TGTGCCAGCAGTCAGGGACAGGGGTTTGGCTACACCTTC
>many|.|TRBJ2-1|TRBV27|11
CASVNWGEQFF
TGTGCCAGCGTAAACTGGGGTGAGCAGTTCTTC
>many|TRBD1|TRBJ2-7|TRBV6-1|15
CASQWDRGLTYEQYF
TGTGCCAGTCAGTGGGACAGGGGTTTGACGTACGAGCAGTACTTC
>many|.|TRBJ2-7|TRBV7-2|16
CASSPQGGRPSYEQYF
TGTGCCAGCAGCCCTCAGGGGGGGAGGCCATCCTACGAGCAGTACTTC
>many|.|TRBJ2-7|TRBV15|14
CATSRAGTAYEQYF
TGTGCCACCAGCAGAGCCGGGACTGCCTACGAGCAGTACTTC
>many|.|TRBJ1-1|TRBV5-1|15
CASSLAIGADTEAFF
TGCGCCAGCAGCTTGGCTATAGGGGCAGACACTGAAGCTTTCTTT
>many|TRBD1|TRBJ1-6|TRBV7-2|14
CASSLGTGNSPLHF
TGTGCCAGCAGCTTAGGGACAGGGAATTCACCCCTCCACTTT
>many|.|TRBJ2-5|TRBV5-5|13
CASSFSNWETQYF
TGTGCCAGCAGCTTCAGTAATTGGGAGACCCAGTACTTC